This TCR beta chain was recovered during a study of Graves' ophthalmopathy and Graves' hyperthyroidism. Looked up from germline, CDR1 is SGHDT and CDR2 is YYEEEE. The CDR3 consists of 14 residues. RNA transcripts were the source from which TCR beta CDR3 regions were amplified. HTBI-primed RT-PCR formed the first round, and a multiplex PCR formed the second. TCRdb passed the multiplex PCR reads through MiXCR, listing each CDR3 protein once. Among around 1.1 million distinct CDR3 sequences, about 40% were seen once, and the ten largest hold approximately 12%. Pregnant or lactating patients and those with other autoimmune diseases or uncontrolled infections were excluded. This clonotype was recorded once. One junction end disagrees with the germline gene, perhaps due to a read error.

The rearrangement links TRBV5-6 to TRBJ2-7; perhaps TRBD2 as D (6 bases). Material for sequencing was peripheral blood or thyroid tissue (not recorded which). The TCR comes from an adult man with Graves' hyperthyroidism. Here the CDR3 reads CVSSLAGFSYEQYF. In DNA form, the CDR3 reads TGTGTCAGCAGCTTGGCGGGGTTTTCCTACGAGCAGTACTTC.